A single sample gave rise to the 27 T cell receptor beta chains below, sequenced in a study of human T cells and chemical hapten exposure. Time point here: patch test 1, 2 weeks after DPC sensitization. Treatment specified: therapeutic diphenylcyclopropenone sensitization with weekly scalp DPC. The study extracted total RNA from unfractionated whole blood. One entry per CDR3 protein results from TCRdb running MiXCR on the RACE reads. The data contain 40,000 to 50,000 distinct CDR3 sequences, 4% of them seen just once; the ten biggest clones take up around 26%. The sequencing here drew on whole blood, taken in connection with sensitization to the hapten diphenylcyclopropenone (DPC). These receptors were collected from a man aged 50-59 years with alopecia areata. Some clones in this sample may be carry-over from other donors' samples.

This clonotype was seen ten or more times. CDR3 sequence: CASSGGRASGFEQFF. For the CDR3, the DNA is TGCGCCAGCAGCGGGGGGCGGGCTAGCGGGTTTGAGCAGTTCTTC. The chain is built from TRBV10-1 and TRBJ2-1; 8 nucleotides align to TRBD2. CDR3 length: 15 amino acids. CDR1 is WNHNN, CDR2 SYGVQD, per germline (reference sequence). The trim removed 6 bases at V and 9 bases at J, leaving 13 bases unmatched.

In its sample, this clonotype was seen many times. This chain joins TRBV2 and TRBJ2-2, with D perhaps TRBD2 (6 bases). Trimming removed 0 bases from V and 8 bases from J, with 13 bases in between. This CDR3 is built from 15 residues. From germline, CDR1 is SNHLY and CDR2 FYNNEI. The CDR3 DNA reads TGTGCCAGCAGTGAAGCGCTGGGGACTGCAGGGGAGCTGTTTTTT. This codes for CASSEALGTAGELFF. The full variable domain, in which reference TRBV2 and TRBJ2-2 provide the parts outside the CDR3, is EPEVTQTPSHQVTQMGQEVILRCVPISNHLYFYWYRQILGQKVEFLVSFYNNEISEKSEIFDDQFSVERPDGSNFTLKIRSTKLEDSAMYFCASSEALGTAGELFFGEGSRLTVL.

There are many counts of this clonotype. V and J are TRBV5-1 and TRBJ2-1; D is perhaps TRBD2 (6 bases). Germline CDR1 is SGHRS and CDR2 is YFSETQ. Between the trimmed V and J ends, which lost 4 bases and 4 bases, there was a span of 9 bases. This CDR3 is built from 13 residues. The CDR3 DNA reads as TGCGCCAGCAGCCCGGCGGGGTACAATGAGCAGTTCTTC. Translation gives CASSPAGYNEQFF.

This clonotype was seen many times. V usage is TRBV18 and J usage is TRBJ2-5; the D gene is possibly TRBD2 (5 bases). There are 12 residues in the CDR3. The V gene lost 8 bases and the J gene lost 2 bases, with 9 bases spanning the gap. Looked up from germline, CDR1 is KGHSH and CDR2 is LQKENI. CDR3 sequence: CASGLIQETQYF. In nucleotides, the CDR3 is TGTGCCAGCGGACTGATTCAAGAGACCCAGTACTTC.

CDR3 nucleotide sequence: TGTGCCTGGAGTATTGCGATGAACACTGAAGCTTTCTTT. Translated: CAWSIAMNTEAFF. V usage is TRBV30 and J usage is TRBJ1-1; D is unresolved. Germline CDR1 and CDR2: GTSNPN and SVGIG (reference sequence). This CDR3 contains 13 residues. The V end was cut by 2 bases, the J end by 0 bases, with 7 bases between.

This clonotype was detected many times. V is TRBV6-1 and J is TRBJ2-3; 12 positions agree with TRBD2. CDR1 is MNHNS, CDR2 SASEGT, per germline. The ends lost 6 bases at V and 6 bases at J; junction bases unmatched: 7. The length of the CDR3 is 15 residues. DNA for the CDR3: TGTGCCAGCAGGAACCTAGCGGGAGGGCCCGATACGCAGTATTTT. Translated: CASRNLAGGPDTQYF.

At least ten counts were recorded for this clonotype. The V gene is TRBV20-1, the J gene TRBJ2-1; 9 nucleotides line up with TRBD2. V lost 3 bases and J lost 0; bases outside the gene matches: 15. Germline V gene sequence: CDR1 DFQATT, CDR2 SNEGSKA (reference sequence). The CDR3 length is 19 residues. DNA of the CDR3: TGCAGTGCTAGGGCCCCGCTTGGGGCGGGAGGGCGCTCCTACAATGAGCAGTTCTTC. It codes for CSARAPLGAGGRSYNEQFF.

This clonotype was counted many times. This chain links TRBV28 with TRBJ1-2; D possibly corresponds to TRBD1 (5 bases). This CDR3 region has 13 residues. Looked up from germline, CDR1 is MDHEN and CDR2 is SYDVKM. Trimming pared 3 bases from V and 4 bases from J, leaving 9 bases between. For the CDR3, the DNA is TGTGCCAGCAGTTTGACAGCGCTCTATGGCTACACCTTC. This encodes CASSLTALYGYTF.

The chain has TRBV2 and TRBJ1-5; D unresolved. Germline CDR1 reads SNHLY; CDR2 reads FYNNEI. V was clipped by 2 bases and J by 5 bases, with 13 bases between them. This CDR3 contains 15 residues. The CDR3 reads CASSELRRPDQPQHF. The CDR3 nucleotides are TGTGCCAGCAGTGAATTGCGAAGGCCGGATCAGCCCCAGCATTTT.

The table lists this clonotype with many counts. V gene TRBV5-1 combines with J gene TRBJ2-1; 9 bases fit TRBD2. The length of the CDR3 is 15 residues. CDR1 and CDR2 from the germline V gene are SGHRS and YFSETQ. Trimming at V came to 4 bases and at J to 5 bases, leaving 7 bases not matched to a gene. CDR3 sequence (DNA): TGCGCCAGCAGCGCGCTAGCGGGGTCAAACAATGAGCAGTTCTTC. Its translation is CASSALAGSNNEQFF.

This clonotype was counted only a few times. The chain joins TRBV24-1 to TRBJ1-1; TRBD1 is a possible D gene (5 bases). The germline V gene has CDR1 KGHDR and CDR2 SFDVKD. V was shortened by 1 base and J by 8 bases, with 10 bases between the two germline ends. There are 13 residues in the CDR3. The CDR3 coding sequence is TGTGCCACCAGTGATTTTTTTGGGGGAGAAGCTTTCTTT. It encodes CATSDFFGGEAFF.

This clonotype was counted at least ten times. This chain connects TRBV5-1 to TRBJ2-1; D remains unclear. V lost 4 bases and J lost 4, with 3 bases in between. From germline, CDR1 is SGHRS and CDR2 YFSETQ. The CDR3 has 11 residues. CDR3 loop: CASSLYNEQFF. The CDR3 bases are TGCGCCAGCAGCCTTTACAATGAGCAGTTCTTC.

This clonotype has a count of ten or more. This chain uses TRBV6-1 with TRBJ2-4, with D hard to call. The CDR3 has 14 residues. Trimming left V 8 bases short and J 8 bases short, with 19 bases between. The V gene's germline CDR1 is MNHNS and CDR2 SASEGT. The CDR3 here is CASGTPDVGYIQYF. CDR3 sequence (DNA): TGTGCCAGCGGAACCCCCGATGTCGGTTACATTCAGTACTTC.

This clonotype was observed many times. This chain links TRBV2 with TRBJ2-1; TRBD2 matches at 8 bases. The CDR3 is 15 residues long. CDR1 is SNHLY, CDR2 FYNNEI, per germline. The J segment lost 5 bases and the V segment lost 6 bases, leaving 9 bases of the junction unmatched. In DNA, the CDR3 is TGTGCCAGCAGCCGCCGGACTAGCAGGAACAATGAGCAGTTCTTC. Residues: CASSRRTSRNNEQFF.

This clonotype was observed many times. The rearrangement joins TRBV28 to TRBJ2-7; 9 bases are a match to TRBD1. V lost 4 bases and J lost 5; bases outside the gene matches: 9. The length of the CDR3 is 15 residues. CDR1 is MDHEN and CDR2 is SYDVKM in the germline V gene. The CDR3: CASSSGQGNFNEQYF. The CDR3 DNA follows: TGTGCCAGCAGTTCAGGACAGGGGAATTTCAACGAGCAGTACTTC. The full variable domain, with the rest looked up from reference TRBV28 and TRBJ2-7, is DVKVTQSSRYLVKRTGEKVFLECVQDMDHENMFWYRQDPGLGLRLIYFSYDVKMKEKGDIPEGYSVSREKKERFSLILESASTNQTSMYLCASSSGQGNFNEQYFGPGTRLTVT.

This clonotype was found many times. CDR3 region: CASSFETVNYGYTF. DNA of the CDR3: TGTGCCAGCAGTTTCGAGACAGTCAACTATGGCTACACCTTC. The genes are TRBV28 and TRBJ1-2, with TRBD1 as a possible D gene (5 bases). The V and J ends lost 3 bases and 2 bases respectively, with 10 bases between them. Germline CDR1 MDHEN, CDR2 SYDVKM. The CDR3 has 14 residues.

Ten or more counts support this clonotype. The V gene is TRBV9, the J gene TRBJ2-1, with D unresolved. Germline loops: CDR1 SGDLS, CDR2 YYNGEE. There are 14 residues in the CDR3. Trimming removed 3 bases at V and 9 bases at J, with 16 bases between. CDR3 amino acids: CASSGSIGSGEQFF. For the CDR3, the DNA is TGTGCCAGCAGCGGATCTATAGGGTCTGGTGAGCAGTTCTTC.

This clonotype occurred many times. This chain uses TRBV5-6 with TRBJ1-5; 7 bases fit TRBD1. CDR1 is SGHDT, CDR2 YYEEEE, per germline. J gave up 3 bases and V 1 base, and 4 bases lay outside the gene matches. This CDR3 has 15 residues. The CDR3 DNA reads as TGTGCCAGCAGCTTGTACAGGGGAAACAATCAGCCCCAGCATTTT. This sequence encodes CASSLYRGNNQPQHF.

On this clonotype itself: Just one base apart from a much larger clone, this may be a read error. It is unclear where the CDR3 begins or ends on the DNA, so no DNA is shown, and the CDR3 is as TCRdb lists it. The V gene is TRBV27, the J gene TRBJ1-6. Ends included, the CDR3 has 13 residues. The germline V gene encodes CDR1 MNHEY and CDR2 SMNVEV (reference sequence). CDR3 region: CASSWGLGAPLNF.

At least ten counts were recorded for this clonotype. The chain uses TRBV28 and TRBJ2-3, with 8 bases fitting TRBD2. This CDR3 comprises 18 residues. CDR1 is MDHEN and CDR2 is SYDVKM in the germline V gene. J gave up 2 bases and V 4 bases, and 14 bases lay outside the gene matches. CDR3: CASSSENQPAGDTDTQYF. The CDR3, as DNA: TGTGCCAGCAGTTCCGAAAACCAGCCAGCGGGAGACACAGATACGCAGTATTTT.

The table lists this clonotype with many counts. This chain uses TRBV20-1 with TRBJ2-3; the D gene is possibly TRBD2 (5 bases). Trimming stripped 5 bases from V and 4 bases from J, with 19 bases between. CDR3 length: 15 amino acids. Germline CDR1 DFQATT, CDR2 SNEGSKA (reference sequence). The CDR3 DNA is TGCAGTGCTCACGCCGGGCGAAGAGGGTCAGATACGCAGTATTTT. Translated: CSAHAGRRGSDTQYF.

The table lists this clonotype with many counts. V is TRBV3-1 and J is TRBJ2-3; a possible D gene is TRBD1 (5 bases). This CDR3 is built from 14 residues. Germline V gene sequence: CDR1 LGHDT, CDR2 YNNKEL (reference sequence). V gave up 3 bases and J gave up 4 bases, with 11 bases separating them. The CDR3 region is CASSQVDNADTQYF. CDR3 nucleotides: TGTGCCAGCAGCCAGGTGGACAACGCAGATACGCAGTATTTT.

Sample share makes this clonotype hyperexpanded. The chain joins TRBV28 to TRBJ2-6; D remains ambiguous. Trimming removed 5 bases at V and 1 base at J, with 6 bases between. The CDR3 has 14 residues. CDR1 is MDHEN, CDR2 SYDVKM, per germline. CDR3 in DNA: TGTGCCAGCAGTCAATTATCTGGGGCCAACGTCCTGACTTTC. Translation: CASSQLSGANVLTF.

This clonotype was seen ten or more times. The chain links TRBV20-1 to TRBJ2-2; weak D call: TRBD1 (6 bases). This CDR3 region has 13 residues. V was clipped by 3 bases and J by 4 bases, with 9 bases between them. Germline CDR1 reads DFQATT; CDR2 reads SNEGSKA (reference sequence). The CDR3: CSARWGPTGELFF. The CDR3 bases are TGCAGTGCTAGGTGGGGGCCCACCGGGGAGCTGTTTTTT.

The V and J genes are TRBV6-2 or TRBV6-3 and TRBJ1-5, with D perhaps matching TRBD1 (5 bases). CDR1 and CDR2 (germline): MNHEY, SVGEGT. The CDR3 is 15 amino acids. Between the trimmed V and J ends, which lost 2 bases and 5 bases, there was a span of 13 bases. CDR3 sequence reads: CASSYGGPLYQPQHF. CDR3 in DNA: TGTGCCAGCAGTTACGGGGGACCCCTCTATCAGCCCCAGCATTTT.

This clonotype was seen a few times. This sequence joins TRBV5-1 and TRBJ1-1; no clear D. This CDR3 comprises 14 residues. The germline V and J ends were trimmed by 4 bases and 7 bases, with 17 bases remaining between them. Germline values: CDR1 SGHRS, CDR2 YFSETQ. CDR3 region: CASSAPGAPYEAFF. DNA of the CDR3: TGCGCCAGCAGCGCCCCGGGCGCCCCTTATGAAGCTTTCTTT.

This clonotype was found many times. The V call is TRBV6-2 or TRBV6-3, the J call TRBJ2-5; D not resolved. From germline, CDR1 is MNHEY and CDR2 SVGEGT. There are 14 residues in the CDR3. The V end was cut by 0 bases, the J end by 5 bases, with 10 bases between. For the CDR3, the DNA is TGTGCCAGCAGTTACTCGGCGCAGAGGGAGACCCAGTACTTC. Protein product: CASSYSAQRETQYF.